This TCR beta chain emerged from a study of cytomegalovirus exposure and HLA in healthy donors. Study conclusions and caveats: Within a later analysis, the majority of CMV-associated TCR beta chains appeared HLA-restricted. Presence/absence results assume similar sequencing depth per donor, which may not hold. Rates of TCR association differed by HLA locus in a later analysis, with DRB1 highest and HLA-C lowest.

Vbeta (60) and Jbeta (13) primers were used in the PCR. Profiled with immunoSEQ multiplex PCR; TCRdb holds only in-frame clones, not every one. The sample lists 100,000 to 150,000 clones; roughly 77% were seen once. Note on this clone: The antigen remains unidentified.

Trimming removed 5 bases from V and 1 base from J, with 11 bases in between. Germline assignment: CDR1 MNHNY and CDR2 SVGAGI (reference sequence). The CDR3 spans 14 residues. The chain joins TRBV6-6 to TRBJ2-5; tentatively, D is TRBD1 (6 bases). The clonotype originates from a man aged 18-30 years in good health and CMV-seronegative. Input material: PBMCs. The CDR3 nucleotides are TGTGCCAGCAGTAGCACAGGGTCCCAAGAGACCCAGTACTTC. This encodes CASSSTGSQETQYF.